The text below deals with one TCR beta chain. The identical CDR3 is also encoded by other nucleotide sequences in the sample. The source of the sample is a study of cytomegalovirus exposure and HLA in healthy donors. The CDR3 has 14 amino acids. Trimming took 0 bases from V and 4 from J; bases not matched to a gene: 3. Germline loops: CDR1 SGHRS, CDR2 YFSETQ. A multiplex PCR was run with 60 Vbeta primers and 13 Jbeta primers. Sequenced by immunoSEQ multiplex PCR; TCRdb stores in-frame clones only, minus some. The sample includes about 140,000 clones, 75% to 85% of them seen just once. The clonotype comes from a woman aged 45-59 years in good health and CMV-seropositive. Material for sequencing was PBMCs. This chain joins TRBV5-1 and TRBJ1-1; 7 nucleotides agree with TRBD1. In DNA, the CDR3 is TGCGCCAGCAGCTTGGAGGCAGGGGGCACTGAAGCTTTCTTT. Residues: CASSLEAGGTEAFF.